This T cell receptor beta chain was recovered during a study of T-cell reconstitution after alpha-beta-depleted transplantation in children. The study, taken as a whole, reports: Some patients' high day-60 TCRbeta diversity was traced to surviving recipient T cells and thymic progenitors. Expanded graft clones numbering several hundred reportedly gave rise to alpha-beta T cells about two months after transplant. Newly made T cells mostly supplied T-cell counts and diversity one year after transplant.

During its preparation, the TCRbeta library received unique molecular identifiers. TCRdb re-called the PCR reads with MiXCR, one entry per CDR3 protein. This sample carries some 460,000 distinct CDR3 sequences, roughly 17% of them seen once, and the ten largest clones take 25% to 30%. This CDR3 is 11 amino acids long. V lost 1 base to trimming and J lost 10 bases, with 8 bases between them. From germline, CDR1 is MDHEN and CDR2 SYDVKM. A few counts support this clonotype. Its specificity is unknown. Sequenced material: PBMCs, mostly from graft donor cells, taken 360 days after TCRalphabeta/CD19-depleted stem cell transplant. The chain has TRBV28 and TRBJ2-7; D is possibly TRBD1 (5 bases). This sequence was found in a boy younger than two who had a stem cell transplant for Wiskott-Aldrich syndrome, so the T cells may come from the graft donor. The chain's CDR3 is CASSLSGKQYF. In nucleotides, the CDR3 is TGTGCCAGCAGTTTATCAGGGAAACAGTACTTC.